These T cell receptor beta chains were read from a single sample in a study of brain T cells in children with intractable seizures. Sequencing was performed with immunoSEQ multiplex PCR; in TCRdb, only in-frame clones are kept and a portion is missing. The table has 340,000 or so clones, more than 85% seen once. The material sequenced was peripheral blood, taken roughly 5 months after surgery. All receptors derive from a boy under two years old with tuberous sclerosis and intractable seizures. The CDR3 runs from the conserved cysteine through the conserved F or W. D genes are given only for firm matches. Expanded clones get a size class; other rows say once, few or many, or leave the size out.

d_gene: TRBD1; abundance: -; v_gene: TRBV6-5; CDR3aa: CASSYSGQGPYEQYF
d_gene: TRBD1; abundance: -; v_gene: TRBV6-6; CDR3aa: CASPPMGQGVHEQYF
d_gene: TRBD2; abundance: -; v_gene: TRBV10-2; CDR3aa: CASSHRLAGAGHVETQYF
d_gene: TRBD1; abundance: -; v_gene: TRBV5-1; CDR3aa: CASSTGDGTEAFF
d_gene: -; abundance: -; v_gene: TRBV6-5; CDR3aa: CASRTGISGNTIYF
d_gene: TRBD1; abundance: -; v_gene: TRBV5-8; CDR3aa: CASSPIGDRGYENYGYTF
d_gene: -; abundance: -; v_gene: TRBV11-2; CDR3aa: CASSLSIYNTEAFF
d_gene: TRBD1; abundance: -; v_gene: TRBV3-1/TRBV3-2; CDR3aa: CASSLQGSTGELFF
d_gene: TRBD2; abundance: -; v_gene: TRBV7-4; CDR3aa: CASSLVLASGSDTETQYF
d_gene: -; abundance: -; v_gene: TRBV6-2/TRBV6-3; CDR3aa: CASSLTGVRSETQYF
d_gene: -; abundance: -; v_gene: TRBV1; CDR3aa: CTSSQDRDRDFDQWPQHF
d_gene: -; abundance: -; v_gene: TRBV11-2; CDR3aa: CASSLRVGVEETQYF
d_gene: -; abundance: -; v_gene: TRBV12-3/TRBV12-4; CDR3aa: CASGLRGTQYF
d_gene: TRBD1; abundance: once; v_gene: TRBV28; CDR3aa: CASSTPFYRGGTEAFF
d_gene: TRBD2; abundance: -; v_gene: TRBV19; CDR3aa: CASGTSGQETQYF
d_gene: -; abundance: -; v_gene: TRBV4-1; CDR3aa: CASSHSSAAYEQYF
d_gene: -; abundance: -; v_gene: TRBV5-1; CDR3aa: CASSSPGQRDGYTF
d_gene: -; abundance: -; v_gene: TRBV28; CDR3aa: CASNHKETQYF
d_gene: TRBD2; abundance: -; v_gene: TRBV5-1; CDR3aa: CASSLGGGTSGLAQFF
d_gene: -; abundance: -; v_gene: TRBV10-3; CDR3aa: CAIRAVDTNAGELFF
d_gene: -; abundance: -; v_gene: TRBV6-6; CDR3aa: CASIGGYGYTF
d_gene: -; abundance: -; v_gene: TRBV2; CDR3aa: CASKEIDTGELFF
d_gene: -; abundance: -; v_gene: TRBV5-8; CDR3aa: CASSLVLGSVSTDTQYF
d_gene: -; abundance: -; v_gene: TRBV11-3; CDR3aa: CASSSRKLIYEQYF
d_gene: TRBD1; abundance: -; v_gene: TRBV7-8; CDR3aa: CASSSTTGTGGSYEQYF
d_gene: TRBD1; abundance: -; v_gene: TRBV27; CDR3aa: CASSLAGQGFSEQYF
d_gene: TRBD1; abundance: -; v_gene: TRBV30; CDR3aa: CAWTSMDRDYGYTF
d_gene: -; abundance: -; v_gene: TRBV20-1; CDR3aa: CSASSLAFVDTQYF
d_gene: -; abundance: once; v_gene: TRBV5-1; CDR3aa: CASSLAGGTGETQYF
d_gene: TRBD1; abundance: -; v_gene: TRBV5-1; CDR3aa: CASTYRTGGRGYGYTF
d_gene: -; abundance: -; v_gene: TRBV3-1/TRBV3-2; CDR3aa: CASSQIRGMNTEAFF